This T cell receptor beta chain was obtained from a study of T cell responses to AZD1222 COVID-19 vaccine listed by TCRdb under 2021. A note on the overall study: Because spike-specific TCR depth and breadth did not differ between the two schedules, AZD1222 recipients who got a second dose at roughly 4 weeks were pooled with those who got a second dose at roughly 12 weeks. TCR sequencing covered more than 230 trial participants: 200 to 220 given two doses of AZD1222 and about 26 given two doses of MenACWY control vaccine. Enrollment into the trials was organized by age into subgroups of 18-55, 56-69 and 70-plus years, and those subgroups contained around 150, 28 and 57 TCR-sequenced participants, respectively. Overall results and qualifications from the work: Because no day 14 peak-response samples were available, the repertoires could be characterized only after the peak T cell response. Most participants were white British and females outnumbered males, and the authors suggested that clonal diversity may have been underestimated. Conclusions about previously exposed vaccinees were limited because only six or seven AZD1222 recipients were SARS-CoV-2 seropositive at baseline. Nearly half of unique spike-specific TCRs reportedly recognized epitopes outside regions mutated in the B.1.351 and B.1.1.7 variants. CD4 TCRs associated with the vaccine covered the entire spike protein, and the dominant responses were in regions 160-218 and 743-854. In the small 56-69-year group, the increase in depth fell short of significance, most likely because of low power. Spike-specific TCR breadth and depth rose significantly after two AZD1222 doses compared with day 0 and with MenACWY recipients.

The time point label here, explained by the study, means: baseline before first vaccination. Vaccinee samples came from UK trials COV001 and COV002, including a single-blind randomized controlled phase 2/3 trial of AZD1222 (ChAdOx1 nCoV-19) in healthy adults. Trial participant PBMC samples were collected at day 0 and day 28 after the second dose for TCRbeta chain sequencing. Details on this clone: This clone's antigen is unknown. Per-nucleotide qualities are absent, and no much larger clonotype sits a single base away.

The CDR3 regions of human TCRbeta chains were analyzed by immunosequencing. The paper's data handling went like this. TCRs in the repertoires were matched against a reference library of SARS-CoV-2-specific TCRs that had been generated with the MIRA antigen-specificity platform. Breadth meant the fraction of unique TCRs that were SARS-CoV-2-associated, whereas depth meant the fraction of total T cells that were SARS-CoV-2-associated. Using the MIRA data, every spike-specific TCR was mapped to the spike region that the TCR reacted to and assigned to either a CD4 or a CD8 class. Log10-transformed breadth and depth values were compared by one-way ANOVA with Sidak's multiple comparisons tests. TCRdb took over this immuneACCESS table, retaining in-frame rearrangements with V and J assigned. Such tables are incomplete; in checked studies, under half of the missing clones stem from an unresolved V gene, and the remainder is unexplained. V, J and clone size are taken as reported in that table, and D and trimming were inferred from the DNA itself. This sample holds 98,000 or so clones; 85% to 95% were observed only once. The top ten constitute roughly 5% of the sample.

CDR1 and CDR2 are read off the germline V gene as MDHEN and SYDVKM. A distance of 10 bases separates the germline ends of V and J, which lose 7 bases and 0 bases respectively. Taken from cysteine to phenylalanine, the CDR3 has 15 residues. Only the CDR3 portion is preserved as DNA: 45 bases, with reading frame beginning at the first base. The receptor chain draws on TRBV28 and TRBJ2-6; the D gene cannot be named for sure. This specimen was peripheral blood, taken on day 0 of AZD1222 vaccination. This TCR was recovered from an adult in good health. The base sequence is TGTGCCAGCACCGTGGGAAGCTCTGGGGCCAACGTCCTGACTTTC. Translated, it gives CASTVGSSGANVLTF.